This entry is about one T cell receptor (beta chain). The same CDR3 arises from other DNA sequences in this sample as well. Trimming removed 2 bases from V and 0 bases from J; junction bases left unmatched: 1. Germline lookup yields CDR1 MGHDK and CDR2 SYGVNS. CDR3 length equals 15 residues. The data were taken from a study of shared T cell receptors in the human thymus. The data were produced by immunoSEQ multiplex PCR, yet TCRdb's version contains in-frame clones alone and is incomplete. The data hold almost 550,000 clones, with 75% to 85% observed a single time. These data were likewise used in another study, on human thymus T cells. From that report: An apparent bias in V and J gene usage was seen in thymic and blood repertoires.

The V gene is TRBV25-1, the J gene TRBJ2-5; 9 bases are shared with TRBD1. The TCR sequence derives from a boy under two years old with a congenital heart defect. The source material was thymocytes. The CDR3 spells CASSEGDRDQETQYF. The CDR3 DNA sequence: TGTGCCAGCAGTGAAGGGGACAGGGACCAAGAGACCCAGTACTTC. Drawing the rest from reference TRBV25-1 and TRBJ2-5, the complete variable domain is EADIYQTPRYLVIGTGKKITLECSQTMGHDKMYWYQQDPGMELHLIHYSYGVNSTEKGDLSSESTVSRIRTEHFPLTLESARPSHTSQYLCASSEGDRDQETQYFGPGTRLLVL.